This T cell receptor (beta chain) was captured in a study of cytomegalovirus exposure and HLA in healthy donors. Study at large: The Caucasian-associated ancestry cluster contained 81% of the roughly 370 genotyped donors. Study conclusions and caveats: Later analysis identified several of the most significant clusters that appeared linked to common viral pathogens.

This clone was detected once. Its antigen is currently unknown. This CDR3 has 15 amino acids. V lost 6 bases to trimming and J lost 0 bases, with 12 bases between them. The germline V gene has CDR1 MNHEY and CDR2 SVGAGI. Vbeta (60) and Jbeta (13) primers were used in the PCR. Produced via immunoSEQ multiplex PCR; TCRdb's table is partial and in-frame only. The sample yields about 220,000 clones, roughly 84% seen once. This clonotype was sampled from a boy under 10 years old in good health and CMV-seronegative. This sequence joins TRBV6-5 and TRBJ2-1, with D tentatively TRBD1 (5 bases). The sequenced sample consisted of PBMCs. CDR3 protein: CASSPTVSSYNEQFF. CDR3 nucleotide sequence: TGTGCCAGCAGCCCGACAGTTTCCTCCTACAATGAGCAGTTCTTC.